This section outlines one TCR beta chain sequence together with its context. Its target antigen remains unknown. No much larger clone is present one base from it, and per-base qualities are unavailable. The library was made by the immunoSEQ multiplex PCR assay. The paper's processing steps were these. To diagnose cytomegalovirus status from the catalog of TCR beta chain sequences, a statistical classification framework was built. In TCRdb, the immuneACCESS table is reduced to in-frame sequences with V and J assigned. These tables do not hold every clone; where another copy was compared, an unresolved V gene accounts for under half, and the others remain unexplained. D and trimming were read from the DNA, whereas the V and J calls and clone size are those reported in that table. Counted in this sample were fewer than 200,000 clones; 75% to 90% of them appeared once. Around 2.3% of the sample goes to the ten largest clones.

Separate from the roughly 660-subject first cohort, the validation cohort of 95 to 150 subjects was the group to which the donors belonged. V is trimmed back by 6 bases and J by 7 bases, and the junction contains 13 bases that no gene match accounts for. The CDR3, cysteine through phenylalanine, is 15 amino acids long. Kept here is only the CDR3 DNA, which spans 45 bases and is read in frame from base 1. The germline V gene (reference sequence) provides CDR1 MNHNY and CDR2 SVGAGI. The data are from a study of cytomegalovirus exposure and HLA in healthy donors (dated by TCRdb to 2015 to 2018). In terms of the full investigation: A later analysis indicated that the 110 or so validation repertoires were generated on the platform also employed for the roughly 650 repertoires of the first cohort. High-throughput TCR immunosequencing, statistical association of individual TCRs with disease status, and machine learning were combined to predict cytomegalovirus infection status. The aim of the study was to test whether cataloging public T cell receptors could identify signatures of past pathogen exposure. Along with the roughly 670-subject first cohort, a separate validation cohort of over a hundred different subjects was used. General conclusions and limits of the study: In the study, approximately 150 TCR beta chains were listed as associated with cytomegalovirus. A later analysis had no HLA typing for the validation cohort, so co-occurrence there was scored across all 110 or so repertoires. In vitro tests confirmed that a few of the cytomegalovirus-associated TCR beta chains recognize cytomegalovirus antigens. In a later analysis, TCRs clustered in the first cohort were found to also tend to co-occur in the approximately 120 validation repertoires, with about 93% of cluster scores above 0. Cytomegalovirus status was reported to be diagnosed by the classifier with high specificity and sensitivity in both the original and validation cohorts. Most TCR sequences were seen in very few donors, while some public TCRs were found in many individuals. The authors suggested that the approach could potentially be extended to other disease states and immunological phenotypes.

The source is a woman aged 18-29 years in good health and CMV-seronegative. Recombination joined TRBV6-6 with TRBJ1-2, and 8 junction bases match TRBD1. Sequenced sample: PBMCs. The sequence in DNA is TGTGCCAGCAGATCCACCTTGGACAGGGTACGTGGCTACACCTTC. This translates into CASRSTLDRVRGYTF.